The clone carrying this T cell receptor beta chain was observed a few times. Its antigen is currently unknown. The sample comes from a study of lymphopenia after photon versus proton radiotherapy. Unmatched junction bases numbered 2, after V lost 1 base and J lost 3 bases. The CDR3 length is 14 residues. Germline CDR1 reads SGHNT; CDR2 reads YYREEE (reference sequence). The table came from immunoSEQ multiplex PCR; TCRdb's copy has only in-frame clones and leaves some out. Here the sample spans 25,000 to 35,000 clones, roughly 90% being singletons. Study-wide results and caveats: Oligoclonal CD8+ Temra expansion after nadir drove photon patients' diversity drop. Photon-treated patients lost naive T cells and TCR diversity; proton-treated stayed stable. Post-nadir TCR diversity decline inversely tracked overall survival among those who died.

The origin of this receptor is a woman in her 50s with pancreatic cancer. The V gene is TRBV5-4, the J gene TRBJ2-3, with TRBD2 identical over 7 bases. Here the sequenced sample was peripheral blood, taken from a patient treated with photon-based radiotherapy. In DNA form, the CDR3 reads TGTGCCAGCAGCTTGTACGGGGGGACAGATACGCAGTATTTT. Amino acids: CASSLYGGTDTQYF.